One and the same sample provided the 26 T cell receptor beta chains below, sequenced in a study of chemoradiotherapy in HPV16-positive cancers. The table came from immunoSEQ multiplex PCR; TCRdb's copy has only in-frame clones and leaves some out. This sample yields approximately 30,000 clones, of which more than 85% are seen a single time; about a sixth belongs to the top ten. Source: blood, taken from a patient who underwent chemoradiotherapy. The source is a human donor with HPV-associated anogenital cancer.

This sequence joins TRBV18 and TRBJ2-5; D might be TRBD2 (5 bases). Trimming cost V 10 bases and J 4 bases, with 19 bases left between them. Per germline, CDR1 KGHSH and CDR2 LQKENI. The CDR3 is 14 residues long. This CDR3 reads CATSEIRGSETQYF. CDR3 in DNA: TGTGCCACCTCGGAGATACGGGGATCAGAGACCCAGTACTTC.

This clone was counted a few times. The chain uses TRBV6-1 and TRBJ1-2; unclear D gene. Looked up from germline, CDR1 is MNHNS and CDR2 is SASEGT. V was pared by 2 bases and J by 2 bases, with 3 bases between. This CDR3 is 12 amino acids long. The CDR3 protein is CASSEYNYGYTF. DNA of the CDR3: TGTGCCAGCAGTGAATACAACTATGGCTACACCTTC.

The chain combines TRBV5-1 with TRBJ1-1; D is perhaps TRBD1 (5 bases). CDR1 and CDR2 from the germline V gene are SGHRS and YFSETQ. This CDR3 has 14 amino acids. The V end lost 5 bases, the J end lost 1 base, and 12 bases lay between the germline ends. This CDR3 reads CASRTGTGNTEAFF. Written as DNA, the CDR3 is TGCGCCAGCAGGACCGGGACGGGGAACACTGAAGCTTTCTTT.

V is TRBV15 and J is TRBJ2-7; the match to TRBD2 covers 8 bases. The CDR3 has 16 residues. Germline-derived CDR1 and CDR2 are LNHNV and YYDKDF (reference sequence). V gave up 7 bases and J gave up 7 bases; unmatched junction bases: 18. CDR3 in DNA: TGTGCCACCACCCCGTCGACAATAGCGGGATTGGGGGAGCAGTACTTC. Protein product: CATTPSTIAGLGEQYF.

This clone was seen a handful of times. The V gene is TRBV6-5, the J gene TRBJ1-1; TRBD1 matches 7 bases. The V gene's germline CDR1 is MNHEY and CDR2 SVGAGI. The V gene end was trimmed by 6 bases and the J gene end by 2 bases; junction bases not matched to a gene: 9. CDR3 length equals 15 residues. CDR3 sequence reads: CASRDRGGSNTEAFF. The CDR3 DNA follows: TGTGCCAGCAGGGATAGAGGGGGCTCCAACACTGAAGCTTTCTTT.

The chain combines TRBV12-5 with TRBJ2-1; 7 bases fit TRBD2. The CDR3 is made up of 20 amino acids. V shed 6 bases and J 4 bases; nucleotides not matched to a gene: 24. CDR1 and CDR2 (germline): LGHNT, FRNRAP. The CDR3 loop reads CASGPPPAGWGGETYNEQFF. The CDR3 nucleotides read TGTGCTAGTGGCCCCCCGCCAGCGGGGTGGGGGGGGGAAACTTACAATGAGCAGTTCTTC. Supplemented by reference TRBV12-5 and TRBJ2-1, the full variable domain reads DARVTQTPRHKVTEMGQEVTMRCQPILGHNTVFWYRQTMMQGLELLAYFRNRAPLDDSGMPKDRFSAEMPDATLATLKIQPSEPRDSAVYFCASGPPPAGWGGETYNEQFFGPGTRLTVL.

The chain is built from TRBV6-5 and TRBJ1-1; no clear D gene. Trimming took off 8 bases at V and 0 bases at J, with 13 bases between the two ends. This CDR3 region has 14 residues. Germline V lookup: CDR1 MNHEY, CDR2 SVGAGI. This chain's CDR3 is CASLPGPMNTEAFF. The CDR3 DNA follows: TGTGCCAGCCTCCCGGGCCCCATGAACACTGAAGCTTTCTTT.

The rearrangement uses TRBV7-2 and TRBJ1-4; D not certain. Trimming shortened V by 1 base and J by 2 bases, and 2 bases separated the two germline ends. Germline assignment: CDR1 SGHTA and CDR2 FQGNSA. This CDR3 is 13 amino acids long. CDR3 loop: CASSLVTNEKLFF. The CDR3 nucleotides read TGTGCCAGCAGCTTAGTGACTAATGAAAAACTGTTTTTT.

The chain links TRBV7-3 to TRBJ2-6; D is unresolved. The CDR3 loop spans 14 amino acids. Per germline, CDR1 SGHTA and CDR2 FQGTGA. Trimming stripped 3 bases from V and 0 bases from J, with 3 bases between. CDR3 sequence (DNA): TGTGCCAGCAGCTTTTCCTCTGGGGCCAACGTCCTGACTTTC. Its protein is CASSFSSGANVLTF.

This chain's CDR3 is CASSLRRGLTDTQYF. In nucleotides, the CDR3 is TGTGCCAGCAGCTTACGCAGGGGGCTAACAGATACGCAGTATTTT. V is TRBV7-2 and J is TRBJ2-3; 8 positions agree with TRBD1. CDR1 and CDR2 (germline): SGHTA, FQGNSA. Losses at the gene ends were 2 bases for V and 3 bases for J; bases not matched to a gene: 4. The CDR3 spans 15 residues.

CDR3 amino acids: CASSTGQADEAFF. The CDR3 nucleotides are TGCGCCAGCAGCACAGGACAGGCTGATGAAGCTTTCTTT. The chain joins TRBV5-1 to TRBJ1-1, with TRBD1 matching over 7 bases. The CDR3 contains 13 residues. V shed 4 bases and J 7 bases; nucleotides not matched to a gene: 7. Germline V CDR1 and CDR2: SGHRS, YFSETQ.

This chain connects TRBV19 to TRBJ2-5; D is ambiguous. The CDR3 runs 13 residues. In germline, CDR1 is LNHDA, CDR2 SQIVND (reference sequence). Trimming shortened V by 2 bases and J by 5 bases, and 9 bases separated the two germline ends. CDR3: CASSIMGTETQYF. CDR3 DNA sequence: TGTGCCAGTAGTATAATGGGTACGGAGACCCAGTACTTC.

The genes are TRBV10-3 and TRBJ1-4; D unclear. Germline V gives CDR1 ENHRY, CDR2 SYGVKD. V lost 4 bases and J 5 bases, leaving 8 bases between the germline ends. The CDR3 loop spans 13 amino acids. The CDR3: CAISGGSNEKLFF. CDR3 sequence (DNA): TGTGCCATCAGTGGGGGATCCAATGAAAAACTGTTTTTT.

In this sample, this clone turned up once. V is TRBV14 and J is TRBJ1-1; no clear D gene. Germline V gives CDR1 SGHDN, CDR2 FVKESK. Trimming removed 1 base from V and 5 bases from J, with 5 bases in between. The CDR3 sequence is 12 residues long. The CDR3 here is CASSQGRTEAFF. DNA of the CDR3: TGTGCCAGCAGCCAAGGGAGAACTGAAGCTTTCTTT.

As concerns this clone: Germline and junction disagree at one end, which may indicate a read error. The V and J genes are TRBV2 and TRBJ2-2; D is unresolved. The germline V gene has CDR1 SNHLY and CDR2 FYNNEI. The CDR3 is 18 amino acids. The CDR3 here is CASSVPLGRSRNPGELFF. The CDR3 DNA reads TGTGCCAGCAGTGTTCCCCTCGGGCGATCCCGGAACCCCGGGGAGCTGTTTTTT. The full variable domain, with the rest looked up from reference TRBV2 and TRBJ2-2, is EPEVTQTPSHQVTQMGQEVILRCVPISNHLYFYWYRQILGQKVEFLVSFYNNEISEKSEIFDDQFSVERPDGSNFTLKIRSTKLEDSAMYFCASSVPLGRSRNPGELFFGEGSRLTVL.

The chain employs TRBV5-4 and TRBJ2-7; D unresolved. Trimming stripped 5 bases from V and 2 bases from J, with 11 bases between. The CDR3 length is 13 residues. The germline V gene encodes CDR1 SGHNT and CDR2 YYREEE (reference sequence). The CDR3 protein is CASSFPPPYEQYF. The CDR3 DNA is TGTGCCAGCAGTTTTCCCCCCCCCTACGAGCAGTACTTC.

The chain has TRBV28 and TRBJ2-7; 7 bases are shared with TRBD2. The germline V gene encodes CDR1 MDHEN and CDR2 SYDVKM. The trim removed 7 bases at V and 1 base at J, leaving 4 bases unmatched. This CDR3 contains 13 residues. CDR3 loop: CASISGGSYEQYF. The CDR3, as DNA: TGTGCCAGCATCTCGGGAGGTTCCTACGAGCAGTACTTC.

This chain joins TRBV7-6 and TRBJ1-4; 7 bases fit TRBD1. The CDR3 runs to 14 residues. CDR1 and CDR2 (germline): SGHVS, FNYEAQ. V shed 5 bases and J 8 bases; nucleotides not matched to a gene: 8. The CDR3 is CASSLTGTGEKLFF. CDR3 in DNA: TGTGCCAGCAGCCTGACAGGGACTGGAGAAAAACTGTTTTTT.

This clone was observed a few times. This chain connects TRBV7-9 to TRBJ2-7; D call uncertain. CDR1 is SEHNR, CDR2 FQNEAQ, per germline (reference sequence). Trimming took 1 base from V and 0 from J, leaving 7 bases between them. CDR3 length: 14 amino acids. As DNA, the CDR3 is TGTGCCAGCAGCTTAGTTTCGTTCTCCTACGAGCAGTACTTC. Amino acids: CASSLVSFSYEQYF.

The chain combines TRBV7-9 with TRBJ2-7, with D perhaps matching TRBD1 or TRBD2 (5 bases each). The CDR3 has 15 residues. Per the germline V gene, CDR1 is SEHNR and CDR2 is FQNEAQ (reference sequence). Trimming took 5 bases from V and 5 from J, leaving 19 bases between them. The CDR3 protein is CASSKGDGSGHEQYF. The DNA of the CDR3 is TGTGCCAGCAGCAAAGGGGATGGGAGCGGCCACGAGCAGTACTTC. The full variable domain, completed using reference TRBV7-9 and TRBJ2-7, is DTGVSQNPRHKITKRGQNVTFRCDPISEHNRLYWYRQTLGQGPEFLTYFQNEAQLEKSRLLSDRFSAERPKGSFSTLEIQRTEQGDSAMYLCASSKGDGSGHEQYFGPGTRLTVT.

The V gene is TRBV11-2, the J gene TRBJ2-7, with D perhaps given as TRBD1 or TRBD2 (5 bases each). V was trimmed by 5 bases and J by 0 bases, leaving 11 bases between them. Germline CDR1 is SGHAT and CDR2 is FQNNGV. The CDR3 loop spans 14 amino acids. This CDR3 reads CASSRAGSSYEQYF. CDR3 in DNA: TGTGCCAGCAGCAGGGCAGGGAGCTCCTACGAGCAGTACTTC.

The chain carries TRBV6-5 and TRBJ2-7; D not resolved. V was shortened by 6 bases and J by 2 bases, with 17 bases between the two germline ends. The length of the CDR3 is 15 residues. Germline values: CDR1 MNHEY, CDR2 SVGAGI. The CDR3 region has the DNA TGTGCCAGCAGCGATCCCACCTGGACCCCCTACGAGCAGTACTTC. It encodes CASSDPTWTPYEQYF.

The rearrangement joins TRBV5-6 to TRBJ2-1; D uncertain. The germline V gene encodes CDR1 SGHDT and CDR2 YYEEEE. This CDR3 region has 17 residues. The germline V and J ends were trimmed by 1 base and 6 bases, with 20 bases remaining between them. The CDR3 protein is CASSLTILLDRSNEQFF. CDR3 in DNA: TGTGCCAGCAGCTTGACAATACTACTCGACCGGAGCAATGAGCAGTTCTTC.

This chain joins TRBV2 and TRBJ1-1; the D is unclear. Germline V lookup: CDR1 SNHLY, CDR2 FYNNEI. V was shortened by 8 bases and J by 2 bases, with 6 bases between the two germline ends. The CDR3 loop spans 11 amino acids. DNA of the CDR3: TGTGCCAGCCGACTAAACACTGAAGCTTTCTTT. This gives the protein CASRLNTEAFF.

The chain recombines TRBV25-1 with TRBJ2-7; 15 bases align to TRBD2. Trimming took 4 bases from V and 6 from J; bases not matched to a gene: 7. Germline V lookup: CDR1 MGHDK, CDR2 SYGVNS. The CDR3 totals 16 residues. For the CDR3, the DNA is TGTGCCAGCAGTGCAGGGACTAGCGGGAGGAGGAGCGAGCAGTACTTC. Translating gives CASSAGTSGRRSEQYF.

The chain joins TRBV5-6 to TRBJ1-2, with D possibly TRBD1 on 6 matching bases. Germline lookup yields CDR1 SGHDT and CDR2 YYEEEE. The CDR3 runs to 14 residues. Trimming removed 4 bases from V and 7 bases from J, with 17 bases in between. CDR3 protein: CASSIQGFVGGYTF. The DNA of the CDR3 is TGTGCCAGCAGCATACAGGGATTTGTTGGTGGCTACACCTTC.